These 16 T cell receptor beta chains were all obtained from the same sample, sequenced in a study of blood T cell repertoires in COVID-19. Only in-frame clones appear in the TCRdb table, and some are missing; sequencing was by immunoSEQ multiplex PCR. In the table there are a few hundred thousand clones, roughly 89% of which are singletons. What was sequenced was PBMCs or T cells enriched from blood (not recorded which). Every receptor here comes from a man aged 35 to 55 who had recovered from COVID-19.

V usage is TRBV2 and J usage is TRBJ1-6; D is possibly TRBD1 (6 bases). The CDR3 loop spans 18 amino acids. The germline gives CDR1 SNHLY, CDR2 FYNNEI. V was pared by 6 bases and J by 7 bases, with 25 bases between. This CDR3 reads CASSKNRARSPDNSPLHF. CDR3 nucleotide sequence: TGTGCCAGCAGCAAAAACAGGGCCCGTTCCCCTGACAATTCACCCCTCCACTTT.

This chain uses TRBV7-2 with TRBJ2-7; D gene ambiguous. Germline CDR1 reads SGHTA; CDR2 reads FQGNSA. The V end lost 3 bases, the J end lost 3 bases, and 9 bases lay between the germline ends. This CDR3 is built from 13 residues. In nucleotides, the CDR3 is TGTGCCAGCAGCTTTGGGCAGAACTACGAGCAGTACTTC. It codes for CASSFGQNYEQYF. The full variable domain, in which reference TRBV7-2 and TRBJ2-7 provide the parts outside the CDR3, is GAGVSQSPSNKVTEKGKDVELRCDPISGHTALYWYRQSLGQGLEFLIYFQGNSAPDKSGLPSDRFSAERTGGSVSTLTIQRTQQEDSAVYLCASSFGQNYEQYFGPGTRLTVT.

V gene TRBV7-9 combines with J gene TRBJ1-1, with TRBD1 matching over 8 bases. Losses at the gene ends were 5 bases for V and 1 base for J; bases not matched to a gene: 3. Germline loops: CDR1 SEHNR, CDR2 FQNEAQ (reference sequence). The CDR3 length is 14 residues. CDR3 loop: CASSGTGPNTEAFF. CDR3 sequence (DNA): TGTGCCAGCAGCGGGACAGGACCGAACACTGAAGCTTTCTTT.

CDR3 amino acids: CASSLGGGDTEAFF. CDR3 DNA: TGTGCCAGCAGCTTAGGAGGGGGTGACACTGAAGCTTTCTTT. The J gene is TRBJ1-1, the V gene TRBV11-2, with D possibly TRBD1 on 6 matching bases. Germline V CDR1 and CDR2: SGHAT, FQNNGV. The CDR3 runs to 14 residues. Trimming took 1 base from V and 3 from J, leaving 9 bases between them.

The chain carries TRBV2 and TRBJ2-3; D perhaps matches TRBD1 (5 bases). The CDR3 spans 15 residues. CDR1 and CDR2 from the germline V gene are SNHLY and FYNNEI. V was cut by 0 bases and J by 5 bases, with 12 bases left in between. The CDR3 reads CASSEAGPRGDTQYF. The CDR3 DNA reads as TGTGCCAGCAGTGAAGCGGGGCCACGAGGAGATACGCAGTATTTT.

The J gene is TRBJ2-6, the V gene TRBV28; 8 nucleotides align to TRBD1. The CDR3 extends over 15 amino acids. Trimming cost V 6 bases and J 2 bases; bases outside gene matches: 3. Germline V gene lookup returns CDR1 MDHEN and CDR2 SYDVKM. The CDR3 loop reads CASSLQGAGANVLTF. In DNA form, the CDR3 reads TGTGCCAGCAGCCTACAGGGGGCTGGGGCCAACGTCCTGACTTTC.

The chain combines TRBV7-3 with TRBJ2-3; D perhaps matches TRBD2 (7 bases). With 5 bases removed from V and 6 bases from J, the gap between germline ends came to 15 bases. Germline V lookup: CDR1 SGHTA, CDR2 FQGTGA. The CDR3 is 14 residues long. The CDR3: CASSPVGGHDTQYF. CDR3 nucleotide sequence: TGTGCCAGCAGCCCGGTCGGGGGGCACGATACGCAGTATTTT. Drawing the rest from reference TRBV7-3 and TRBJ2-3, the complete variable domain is GAGVSQTPSNKVTEKGKYVELRCDPISGHTALYWYRQSLGQGPEFLIYFQGTGAADDSGLPNDRFFAVRPEGSVSTLKIQRTERGDSAVYLCASSPVGGHDTQYFGPGTRLTVL.

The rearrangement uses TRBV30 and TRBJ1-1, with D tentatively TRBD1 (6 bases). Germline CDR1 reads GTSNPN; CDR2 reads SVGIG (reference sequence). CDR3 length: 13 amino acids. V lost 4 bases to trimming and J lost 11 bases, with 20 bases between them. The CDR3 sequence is CAWTGQGSLRAFF. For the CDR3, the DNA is TGTGCCTGGACTGGTCAGGGGAGCCTGCGGGCTTTCTTT.

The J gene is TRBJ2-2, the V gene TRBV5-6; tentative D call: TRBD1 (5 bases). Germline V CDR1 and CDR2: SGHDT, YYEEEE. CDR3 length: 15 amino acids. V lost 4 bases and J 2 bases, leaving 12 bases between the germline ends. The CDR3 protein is CASSLPDTNTGELFF. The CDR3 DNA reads TGTGCCAGCAGCCTGCCGGACACTAACACCGGGGAGCTGTTTTTT.

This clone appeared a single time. CDR3 in DNA: TGTGCCAGCACCCCACTAGGGTCAGGGGGGTACGAGCAGTACTTC. Translating it yields CASTPLGSGGYEQYF. V is TRBV2 and J is TRBJ2-7; D is perhaps TRBD1 (7 bases). V was cut by 7 bases and J by 4 bases, with 20 bases left in between. The CDR3 sequence is 15 residues long. The germline V gene encodes CDR1 SNHLY and CDR2 FYNNEI.

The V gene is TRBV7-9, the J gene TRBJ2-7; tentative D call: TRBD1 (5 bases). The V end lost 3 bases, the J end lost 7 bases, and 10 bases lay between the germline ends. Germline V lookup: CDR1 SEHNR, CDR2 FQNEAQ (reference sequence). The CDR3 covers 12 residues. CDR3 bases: TGTGCCAGCAGCTTTCGGACACCAGAGCAGTACTTC. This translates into CASSFRTPEQYF.

CDR3 loop: CAVSGGGGYTF. CDR3 DNA: TGTGCCGTAAGCGGGGGAGGGGGCTACACCTTC. J is TRBJ1-2 and V is TRBV6-5; D may be TRBD1 (5 bases). Per the germline V gene, CDR1 is MNHEY and CDR2 is SVGAGI. V was shortened by 11 bases and J by 8 bases, with 15 bases between the two germline ends. CDR3 length: 11 amino acids.

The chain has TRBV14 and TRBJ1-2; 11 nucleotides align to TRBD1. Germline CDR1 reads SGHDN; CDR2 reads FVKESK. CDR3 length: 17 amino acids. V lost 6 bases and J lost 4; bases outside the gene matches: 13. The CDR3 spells CASSPTGQGVISYGYTF. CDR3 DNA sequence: TGTGCCAGCAGTCCAACGGGACAGGGGGTTATTAGCTATGGCTACACCTTC.

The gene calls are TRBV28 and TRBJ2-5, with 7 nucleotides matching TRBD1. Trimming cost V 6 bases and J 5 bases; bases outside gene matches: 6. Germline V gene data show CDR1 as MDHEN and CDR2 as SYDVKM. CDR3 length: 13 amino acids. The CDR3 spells CASSPGTVETQYF. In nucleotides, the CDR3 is TGTGCCAGCAGCCCGGGGACAGTGGAGACCCAGTACTTC.

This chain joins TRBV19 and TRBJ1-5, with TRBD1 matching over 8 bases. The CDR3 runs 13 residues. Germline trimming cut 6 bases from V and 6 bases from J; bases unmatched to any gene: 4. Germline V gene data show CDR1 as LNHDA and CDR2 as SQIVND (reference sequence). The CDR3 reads CASRRQGSQPQHF. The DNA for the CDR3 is TGTGCCAGTAGGCGACAGGGGAGTCAGCCCCAGCATTTT. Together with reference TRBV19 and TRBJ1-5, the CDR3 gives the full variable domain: DGGITQSPKYLFRKEGQNVTLSCEQNLNHDAMYWYRQDPGQGLRLIYYSQIVNDFQKGDIAEGYSVSREKKESFPLTVTSAQKNPTAFYLCASRRQGSQPQHFGDGTRLSIL.

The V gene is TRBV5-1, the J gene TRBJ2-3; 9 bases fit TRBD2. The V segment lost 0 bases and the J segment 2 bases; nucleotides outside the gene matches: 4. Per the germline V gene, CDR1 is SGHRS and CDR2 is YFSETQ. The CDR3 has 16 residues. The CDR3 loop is CASSLGLAEITDTQYF. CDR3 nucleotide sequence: TGCGCCAGCAGCTTGGGACTAGCGGAGATCACAGATACGCAGTATTTT.